This T cell receptor beta chain was identified during a study of cytomegalovirus exposure and HLA in healthy donors. About the study: In an early release, HLA-typed donors contributed 90 million or so unique TCR sequences. Findings and limits, study-wide: Among TCR beta chains of equal frequency, HLA-associated ones were more clonally expanded in a later analysis. TCR beta V- and J-gene trimming was later associated with a missense DCLRE1C variant.

There are 13 residues in the CDR3. Trimming removed 2 bases at V and 4 bases at J, with 9 bases between. Germline V gives CDR1 SGHNT, CDR2 YYREEE (reference sequence). Details on this clone: The target antigen is unknown.

Primers for the PCR totalled 60 Vbeta and 13 Jbeta. Using immunoSEQ multiplex PCR, the repertoire was profiled, and TCRdb retains in-frame clones only, with some absent. The top ten hold roughly 2% of the sample, which has 150,000 to 200,000 clones, about 80% seen once. This TCR derives from a woman aged 18 to 35 in good health and CMV-seropositive. The source material was PBMCs. This rearrangement joins TRBV5-4 to TRBJ2-5; TRBD2 is a possible D gene (6 bases). The DNA of the CDR3 is TGTGCCAGCAGCTTTCAGGGAGGAGAGACCCAGTACTTC. This gives the protein CASSFQGGETQYF.